The sequence of this TCR beta chain was determined in a study of early T cells in non-severe SARS-CoV-2 infection. Across the whole study: Unsorted whole blood bulk RNA was sequenced, with unpaired chains. Study results and limitations: Missing private and CD4 specificities, VDJdb matching favored anti-spike CD8 responses.

Germline lookup yields CDR1 DFQATT and CDR2 SNEGSKA (reference sequence). This CDR3 is 14 amino acids long. V was trimmed by 6 bases and J by 1 base, leaving 12 bases between them. Comment on this clonotype: Its antigen is not known.

TCRdb recomputed calls from the 5' RACE reads with MiXCR, one row per CDR3 protein. The repertoire holds more than 90,000 distinct CDR3 sequences, over 10% seen once, with approximately 2.4% in the top ten. The chain joins TRBV20-1 to TRBJ2-2; D is uncertain. The TCR sequence derives from an adult who was a healthcare worker with PCR-confirmed SARS-CoV-2 infection or an uninfected control (not recorded which). Input material: whole blood. DNA of the CDR3: TGCAGTGCCCGAAGAAGCGAGAACACCGGGGAGCTGTTTTTT. Its protein is CSARRSENTGELFF.